The rows below give T cell receptor beta chains drawn from one sample of a study of cytomegalovirus exposure and HLA in healthy donors. Assay: immunoSEQ multiplex PCR; the TCRdb copy retains only in-frame clones and omits some. The data contain some 100,000 clones, around 81% of them singletons. Sequencing used PBMCs. These receptors were collected from a woman aged 25 to 39 in good health and CMV-seronegative. CDR3s include the opening cysteine and the closing phenylalanine or tryptophan. A D gene is named only where the DNA matches it firmly. Where a row states a size, it is once, few, many or the class of an expanded clone; other rows omit it.

abundance: .; v_gene: TRBV28; j_gene: TRBJ2-7; d_gene: .; CDR3nt: TGTGCCAGCATAAATTCTGTCCGCCTTAGCGGTAAAACCTACGAGCAGTACTTC; CDR3aa: CASINSVRLSGKTYEQYF
abundance: .; v_gene: TRBV6-5; j_gene: TRBJ1-1; d_gene: .; CDR3nt: TGTGCCAGCAGTTCTAGCTGGTCACCCCTCCCCACTGAAGCTTTCTTT; CDR3aa: CASSSSWSPLPTEAFF
abundance: .; v_gene: TRBV6-5; j_gene: TRBJ2-5; d_gene: .; CDR3nt: TGTGCCAGCAGTTACTCGAGGGTCGGCCAAGAGACCCAGTACTTC; CDR3aa: CASSYSRVGQETQYF
abundance: .; v_gene: TRBV28; j_gene: TRBJ1-5; d_gene: .; CDR3nt: TGTGCCAGCAGCCCTTTGGGACAAACCAATCAGCCCCAGCATTTT; CDR3aa: CASSPLGQTNQPQHF
abundance: .; v_gene: TRBV5-1; j_gene: TRBJ2-1; d_gene: .; CDR3nt: TGCGCCAGCAGCTTGTCGGGAGTAAACTACAATGAGCAGTTCTTC; CDR3aa: CASSLSGVNYNEQFF
abundance: .; v_gene: TRBV5-1; j_gene: TRBJ1-3; d_gene: .; CDR3nt: TGCGCCAGCAGCTTGGGAGGCGTCAAAGACACCATATATTTT; CDR3aa: CASSLGGVKDTIYF
abundance: .; v_gene: TRBV4-1; j_gene: TRBJ2-1; d_gene: .; CDR3nt: TGCGCCAGCAGCAAAGACAGACTTGGCTCCTACAATGAGCAGTTCTTC; CDR3aa: CASSKDRLGSYNEQFF
abundance: once; v_gene: TRBV10-3; j_gene: TRBJ2-1; d_gene: TRBD2; CDR3nt: TGTGCCATCAGTGGTCCCCTGGCGGGAGAGTCCTACAATGAGCAGTTCTTC; CDR3aa: CAISGPLAGESYNEQFF
abundance: few; v_gene: TRBV14; j_gene: TRBJ2-1; d_gene: .; CDR3nt: TGTGCCAGCAGCCAAGAAGGCGGGTACAATGAGCAGTTCTTC; CDR3aa: CASSQEGGYNEQFF
abundance: .; v_gene: TRBV29-1; j_gene: TRBJ1-3; d_gene: TRBD1; CDR3nt: TGCAGCGCTAGTCAGGGGGCCTCTGGAAACACCATATATTTT; CDR3aa: CSASQGASGNTIYF
abundance: .; v_gene: TRBV5-8; j_gene: TRBJ1-3; d_gene: .; CDR3nt: TGTGCCAGCAGCTTGGGAAACGCAGTCTCCGGAAACACCATATATTTT; CDR3aa: CASSLGNAVSGNTIYF
abundance: .; v_gene: TRBV7-9; j_gene: TRBJ2-5; d_gene: .; CDR3nt: TGTGCCAGCAGCCCCCACAGGGCCCAAGAGACCCAGTACTTC; CDR3aa: CASSPHRAQETQYF
abundance: once; v_gene: TRBV28; j_gene: TRBJ1-2; d_gene: TRBD1; CDR3nt: TGTGCCAGCAGTAACCCCGGGACAGGGTTTTTGGGCTACACCTTC; CDR3aa: CASSNPGTGFLGYTF
abundance: .; v_gene: TRBV2; j_gene: TRBJ2-7; d_gene: TRBD1; CDR3nt: TGTGCCAGCAAACGACAGGGAGCCTACGAGCAGTACTTC; CDR3aa: CASKRQGAYEQYF
abundance: once; v_gene: TRBV12-5; j_gene: TRBJ2-3; d_gene: TRBD1; CDR3nt: TGTGCTAGTGGTTTTAGGCCTTGGGACAGGAGAGAGGAATACTTTACAGATACGCAGTATTTT; CDR3aa: CASGFRPWDRREEYFTDTQYF
abundance: few; v_gene: TRBV6-1; j_gene: TRBJ1-4; d_gene: .; CDR3nt: TGTGCCAGCAGTGAAAGAGCTAAGCCAACTAATGAAAAACTGTTTTTT; CDR3aa: CASSERAKPTNEKLFF
abundance: .; v_gene: TRBV4-2; j_gene: TRBJ2-1; d_gene: TRBD2; CDR3nt: TGTGCCAGCAGCCAATGGGGGGGGAACAATGAGCAGTTCTTC; CDR3aa: CASSQWGGNNEQFF
abundance: .; v_gene: TRBV6-5; j_gene: TRBJ2-5; d_gene: .; CDR3nt: TGTGCCAGCAGTTACCAGGGGCAGGGGACCCAGTACTTC; CDR3aa: CASSYQGQGTQYF
abundance: once; v_gene: TRBV4-3; j_gene: TRBJ2-1; d_gene: .; CDR3nt: TGCGCCAGCAGCCAAGAATTGAGGGTAAGGTATGACGAGCAGTTCTTC; CDR3aa: CASSQELRVRYDEQFF
abundance: .; v_gene: TRBV4-1; j_gene: TRBJ2-1; d_gene: TRBD2; CDR3nt: TGCGCCAGCAGCCAGGGCCCGGGACTAGCGGGAGGGAGGCGGTTCTTC; CDR3aa: CASSQGPGLAGGRRFF